Listed below are T cell receptor beta chains from one sample, sequenced in a study of blood T cell repertoires in COVID-19. Assay used: immunoSEQ multiplex PCR; TCRdb lists only in-frame clones, some missing. The profile shows 150,000 to 180,000 clones, around 85% of them singletons. Sequencing was done on a sample of peripheral blood. These receptors all come from a man aged 60 to 69 with COVID-19, enrolled during active disease. The CDR3 runs from the conserved cysteine through the conserved F or W. Each record gives: V gene, J gene, clone size, D gene, CDR3 protein, CDR3 DNA. D genes are given only for firm matches. Not every row has a clone size; where given, it reads once, few, many or a size class.

TRBV29-1,TRBJ1-1,few,TRBD1,CSVGDSLSSTEAFF,TGCAGCGTTGGGGACAGCCTGTCTTCCACTGAAGCTTTCTTT
TRBV6-6,TRBJ1-2,.,.,CASSQTVGYTF,TGTGCCAGCAGTCAGACAGTTGGCTACACCTTC
TRBV4-3,TRBJ1-6,.,TRBD1,CASSQDSNRGKGNSPLHF,TGCGCCAGCAGCCAAGACTCAAACAGGGGCAAAGGTAATTCACCCCTCCACTTT
TRBV9,TRBJ1-2,.,.,CASTLSGKNYGYTF,TGTGCCAGCACCCTGTCGGGGAAAAACTATGGCTACACCTTC
TRBV7-2,TRBJ1-6,few,TRBD1,CASSDLTGGYTTLHF,TGTGCCAGCAGCGACCTGACAGGGGGCTATACCACCCTCCACTTT
TRBV5-1,TRBJ2-2,few,TRBD1,CASSVTGGSGELFF,TGCGCCAGCAGCGTTACAGGGGGGAGCGGGGAGCTGTTTTTT
TRBV7-2,TRBJ2-3,.,.,CASSLVRGDTQYF,TGTGCCAGCAGCTTAGTGAGAGGAGATACGCAGTATTTT
TRBV14,TRBJ2-1,.,TRBD1,CASSQPLGQGARNEQFF,TGTGCCAGCAGCCAGCCACTGGGACAGGGGGCGCGGAATGAGCAGTTCTTC
TRBV18,TRBJ2-7,.,TRBD2,CASSPISGFYEQYF,TGTGCCAGCTCACCGATTAGCGGGTTCTACGAGCAGTACTTC
TRBV11-3,TRBJ1-4,.,.,CASSLGLSNEKLFF,TGTGCCAGCAGCTTGGGCCTCTCCAACGAAAAACTGTTTTTT
TRBV19,TRBJ2-1,once,.,CASSIKGKGYNEQFF,TGTGCCAGTAGTATAAAGGGGAAAGGCTACAATGAGCAGTTCTTC
TRBV6-1,TRBJ1-2,.,.,CASSETGRSPNYGYTF,TGTGCCAGCAGTGAAACAGGGCGCTCCCCTAACTATGGCTACACCTTC
TRBV3-1/TRBV3-2,TRBJ1-6,.,TRBD1,CASSLTGVLSPLHF,TGTGCCAGCAGCCTGACAGGGGTTCTATCACCCCTCCACTTT
TRBV7-2,TRBJ2-6,.,.,CASSLLPDRGRNGANVLTF,TGTGCCAGCAGCTTACTTCCTGACCGGGGAAGGAATGGGGCCAACGTCCTGACTTTC
TRBV27,TRBJ1-5,.,TRBD1,CASSLDRGQGQPQHF,TGTGCCAGCAGTTTGGACAGGGGGCAGGGGCAGCCCCAGCATTTT
TRBV3-1/TRBV3-2,TRBJ2-3,.,TRBD2,CASSFNSGTSPDTQYF,TGTGCCAGCAGCTTTAACTCCGGGACTAGCCCAGATACGCAGTATTTT
TRBV19,TRBJ1-1,.,TRBD1,CACYRRGHTEAFF,TGTGCCTGCTATCGCAGGGGGCACACTGAAGCTTTCTTT
TRBV28,TRBJ2-7,once,.,CASSRNASSSYEQYF,TGTGCCAGCAGTAGGAACGCCTCTAGTTCCTACGAGCAGTACTTC
TRBV14,TRBJ1-6,.,TRBD1,CASSQDYRGSPLHF,TGTGCCAGCAGCCAAGATTACAGGGGTTCACCCCTCCACTTT
TRBV2,TRBJ1-2,.,.,CASSEGGPNYGYTF,TGTGCCAGCAGTGAGGGGGGTCCTAACTATGGCTACACCTTC
TRBV20-1,TRBJ2-3,.,.,CSASGLDTQYF,TGCAGTGCCTCGGGACTAGATACGCAGTATTTT
TRBV18,TRBJ1-5,.,.,CASSPPGGQPQHF,TGTGCCAGCTCACCACCTGGGGGCCAGCCCCAGCATTTT
TRBV19,TRBJ2-7,once,.,CASSIWGRGEQYF,TGTGCCAGTAGTATCTGGGGGCGAGGCGAGCAGTACTTC
TRBV10-3,TRBJ2-3,.,.,CAISEGNLAAASSTDTQYF,TGTGCCATCAGTGAAGGGAATTTGGCAGCGGCGAGCTCTACAGATACGCAGTATTTT
TRBV7-9,TRBJ1-1,.,TRBD1,CASSLPGGTEAFF,TGTGCCAGCAGCTTACCAGGGGGTACTGAAGCTTTCTTT
TRBV24-1,TRBJ1-3,.,.,CATSETGRNTIYF,TGTGCCACCAGTGAAACAGGGAGAAACACCATATATTTT
TRBV28,TRBJ2-5,.,TRBD1,CATDRGFQETQYF,TGTGCCACCGACAGGGGTTTTCAAGAGACCCAGTACTTC